This TCR beta chain was retrieved from a study of blood T cell repertoires in COVID-19. Study-wide background: T cells, B-cell-depleted T cells, or PBMCs provided the cDNA or gDNA that served as material.

Per the study methods: Cell counts per sample came from amplifying reference gene primers. Profiling relied on immunoSEQ multiplex PCR, and the TCRdb table lists in-frame clones only, not all of them. Clone size and the V and J calls come from that table; the DNA yielded D and trimming. Among some 260,000 clones, 79% were seen once, and the ten largest hold about 4%. The sequenced sample was peripheral blood. The sequence derives from a woman in her 40s with active or convalescent COVID-19.

In DNA, the CDR3 is TGTGCCAGCAGCCCCTTGAGCGGTTCCTATAATTCACCCCTCCACTTT. It translates to CASSPLSGSYNSPLHF. The chain couples TRBV7-6 to TRBJ1-6; no firm D call. V was pared by 5 bases and J by 1 base, with 12 bases between. The CDR3 runs to 16 residues. Germline V CDR1 and CDR2: SGHVS, FNYEAQ.